What follows is one T cell receptor (beta chain) and its context. Its binding antigen is unknown. Base qualities are missing; no much larger clone stands one base away. Receptors were amplified or captured by the immunoSEQ multiplex PCR assay. In TCRdb, the immuneACCESS table is reduced to in-frame sequences with V and J assigned. These tables do not hold every clone; where another copy was compared, an unresolved V gene accounts for under half, and the others remain unexplained. This sample gives around 95,000 clones in total; over 80% of them show up just once. The top ten clonotypes cover 15% to 20% of the sample. This sample was taken from a study of control samples from healthy donors and cancer patients (dated by TCRdb to 2020 to 2022). The germline V gene (reference sequence) yields LGHDT for CDR1 and YNNKEL for CDR2. The junction carries 6 bases between V and J, which are trimmed by 1 base and 5 bases respectively. Measured from the cysteine to the phenylalanine, the CDR3 is 12 residues long. The retained sequence is limited to the CDR3, 36 bases, with the frame set at the first base.

What was sequenced was blood. The receptor comes from a man aged 25 to 40 in good health. Here the chain combines TRBV3-1 (or the pseudogene TRBV3-2) and TRBJ2-7, with the identity of the D gene unclear. The CDR3 loop reads CASSQVSHEQYF. The DNA sequence follows: TGTGCCAGCAGCCAAGTTTCCCACGAGCAGTACTTC.